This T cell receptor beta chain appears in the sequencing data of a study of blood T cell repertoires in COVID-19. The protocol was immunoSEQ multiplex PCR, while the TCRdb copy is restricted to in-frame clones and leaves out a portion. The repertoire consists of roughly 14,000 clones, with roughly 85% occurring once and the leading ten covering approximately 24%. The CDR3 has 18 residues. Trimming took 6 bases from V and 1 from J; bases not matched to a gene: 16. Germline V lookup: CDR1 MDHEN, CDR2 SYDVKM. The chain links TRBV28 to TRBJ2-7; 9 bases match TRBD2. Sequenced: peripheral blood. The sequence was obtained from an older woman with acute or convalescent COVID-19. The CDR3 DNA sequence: TGTGCCAGCAGCCGCGTCTCTCTCCGGACTAGCGCGTCCTACGAGCAGTACTTC. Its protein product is CASSRVSLRTSASYEQYF.